What follows describes a single TCR beta chain. The sample originates from a study of blood T cell repertoires in COVID-19. Overall study: Sites across the United States, Italy and Spain contributed samples from acute and convalescent COVID-19. Sample material is recorded as cDNA or gDNA derived from T cells, B-cell-depleted T cells, or PBMCs.

In the authors' methods: The assay estimated nucleated cells by amplifying reference gene primers. Only in-frame clones appear in the TCRdb table, and some are missing; sequencing was by immunoSEQ multiplex PCR. The DNA was the basis for D and trimming; V, J and clone size are from that table. The repertoire has roughly 150,000 clones, almost 80% of them found once; the top ten carry approximately 8%. This CDR3 contains 15 residues. Germline V gives CDR1 PRHDT, CDR2 FYEKMQ (reference sequence). V was pared by 4 bases and J by 1 base, with 14 bases between. V is TRBV13 and J is TRBJ2-7; possible D gene TRBD2, 6 bases. The sequenced material came from peripheral blood. The TCR originated in a man between 45 and 60 years old with active or convalescent COVID-19. CDR3 in amino acids: CASSSRSGRSYEQYF. The CDR3 region has the DNA TGTGCCAGCAGCTCTAGGAGCGGGCGTTCCTACGAGCAGTACTTC.